This T cell receptor beta chain was sequenced during a study of PD-L1 blockade in urothelial cancer. About the study: A median of approximately 150,000 T cells was found in the blood samples. Broader study findings: Tumor-associated clones in blood expanded more at 3 weeks in durable-benefit patients.

A remark on this clone: Its antigen is undetermined.

Noted time point: pretreatment peripheral blood. Patients were diagnosed with urothelial carcinoma, either locally advanced or metastatic. V lost 4 bases and J lost 0, with 6 bases in between. This CDR3 contains 13 residues. CDR1 is SGHRS and CDR2 is YFSETQ in the germline V gene. Profiled with immunoSEQ multiplex PCR; TCRdb holds only in-frame clones, not every one. The sample carries tens of thousands of clones, approximately 80% recorded once. The starting material was PBMCs, obtained around atezolizumab (anti-PD-L1) treatment. The chain links TRBV5-1 to TRBJ2-3; no firm D call. This TCR was sampled from a man in his forties or fifties with urothelial cancer. CDR3 DNA: TGCGCCAGCAGCGCTACTAGCACAGATACGCAGTATTTT. Protein product: CASSATSTDTQYF.